The rows below give T cell receptor beta chains drawn from one sample of a study of cytomegalovirus exposure and HLA in healthy donors. Data came from immunoSEQ multiplex PCR; TCRdb stores just in-frame clones and leaves some out. The sample records 150,000 to 200,000 clones, almost 80% being singletons. Sequencing used PBMCs. All receptors derive from a woman aged 45-59 years in good health and CMV-seronegative. Each CDR3 is given with its conserved first and last residue. The order of the fields is D gene, J gene, V gene, clone size, CDR3 protein, CDR3 DNA. The D gene is left open where the match is weak. Only some rows state a clone size, as once, few, many or a class for expanded clones.

>TRBD2|TRBJ2-7|TRBV10-3|-
CATRKAGDRDEQYF
TGTGCCACCCGCAAAGCGGGAGATCGGGACGAGCAGTACTTC
>TRBD2|TRBJ2-2|TRBV11-3|-
CASSTSGSSNTGELFF
TGTGCCAGCAGCACTAGCGGGAGTTCGAACACCGGGGAGCTGTTTTTT
>TRBD1|TRBJ1-5|TRBV28|-
CASDFTTGVVNQPQHF
TGTGCCAGCGATTTCACGACAGGGGTGGTCAATCAGCCCCAGCATTTT
>-|TRBJ2-7|TRBV6-5|-
CASSYTLDSPYEQYF
TGTGCCAGCAGTTACACTCTGGACAGCCCCTACGAGCAGTACTTC
>-|TRBJ2-1|TRBV5-6|few
CASSLWLAGVNEQFF
TGTGCCAGCAGCTTGTGGCTAGCTGGGGTTAATGAGCAGTTCTTC
>TRBD2|TRBJ2-2|TRBV9|-
CASSVEGLAITGELFF
TGTGCCAGCAGCGTAGAGGGACTAGCTATCACCGGGGAGCTGTTTTTT
>-|TRBJ1-4|TRBV19|-
CASSMGPGRRHEKLFF
TGTGCCAGTAGTATGGGGCCAGGGAGGCGTCATGAAAAACTGTTTTTT
>-|TRBJ2-5|TRBV5-6|once
CASSLSGGETQYF
TGTGCCAGCAGCTTGTCGGGTGGGGAGACCCAGTACTTC
>TRBD1|TRBJ1-2|TRBV28|-
CASSTPGQGGYGYTF
TGTGCCAGCAGTACACCGGGACAGGGTGGCTATGGCTACACCTTC
>-|TRBJ2-1|TRBV19|-
CASGTGHRQFF
TGTGCCAGTGGAACAGGGCATCGGCAGTTCTTC
>TRBD2|TRBJ2-7|TRBV27|-
CASSAGRAYEQYF
TGTGCCAGCTCAGCCGGGAGGGCCTACGAGCAGTACTTC
>-|TRBJ2-7|TRBV5-3|-
CARSCGSYEQYF
TGTGCCAGAAGCTGCGGCTCCTACGAGCAGTACTTC
>TRBD1|TRBJ2-1|TRBV7-9|-
CASSLGLTGREVQFF
TGTGCCAGCAGCTTAGGGTTGACAGGGCGTGAAGTGCAGTTCTTC
>TRBD2|TRBJ2-1|TRBV2|-
CASRSQRETDEQFF
TGTGCCAGCAGGTCCCAGCGGGAGACCGATGAGCAGTTCTTC
>-|TRBJ1-6|TRBV9|-
CASSADGTRNSPLHF
TGTGCCAGCAGCGCGGACGGGACACGAAATTCACCCCTCCACTTT
>-|TRBJ2-7|TRBV27|-
CASRLAREQYF
TGTGCCAGCAGACTAGCACGCGAGCAGTACTTC
>-|TRBJ1-4|TRBV28|-
CASSLGRTNEKLFF
TGTGCCAGCAGTCTGGGGAGGACGAATGAAAAACTGTTTTTT
>TRBD2|TRBJ2-7|TRBV18|-
CASSPPASGPYEQYF
TGTGCCAGCTCACCACCCGCTAGCGGGCCTTACGAGCAGTACTTC
>-|TRBJ1-2|TRBV11-2|-
CASSLDLTKQNYGYTF
TGTGCCAGCAGCTTAGATCTTACAAAACAGAACTATGGCTACACCTTC
>TRBD2|TRBJ2-7|TRBV19|-
CASSPSGGSYHEQYF
TGTGCCAGTAGTCCTAGTGGCGGGAGCTACCACGAGCAGTACTTC
>-|TRBJ1-4|TRBV6-1|-
CASSERPVSNEKLFF
TGTGCCAGCAGTGAACGTCCGGTTTCAAATGAAAAACTGTTTTTT
>TRBD2|TRBJ2-2|TRBV7-3|-
CASSPKGTSGTTNTGELFF
TGTGCCAGCAGTCCTAAAGGGACTAGCGGGACAACGAACACCGGGGAGCTGTTTTTT
>TRBD2|TRBJ2-2|TRBV5-1|-
CASSSPVGGGNTGELFF
TGCGCCAGCAGCTCCCCAGTTGGGGGGGGGAACACCGGGGAGCTGTTTTTT
>TRBD1|TRBJ1-4|TRBV5-1|-
CASSFSIPGTGEEKLFF
TGCGCCAGCAGCTTCTCTATACCCGGGACAGGGGAGGAAAAACTGTTTTTT
>-|TRBJ2-7|TRBV11-3|-
CASSLGQSSYEQYF
TGTGCCAGCAGCCTCGGACAGTCCTCCTACGAGCAGTACTTC
>-|TRBJ1-2|TRBV30|-
CAWDVASNYGYTF
TGTGCCTGGGATGTAGCCAGCAACTATGGCTACACCTTC
>TRBD2|TRBJ2-7|TRBV28|-
CASSSSGGLSDEQYF
TGTGCCAGCAGTTCTAGCGGGGGCCTTAGTGACGAGCAGTACTTC
>-|TRBJ1-2|TRBV7-2|-
CASQFQGNYGYTF
TGTGCCAGCCAATTTCAGGGGAACTATGGCTACACCTTC
>TRBD1|TRBJ1-5|TRBV28|-
CASSPQTGGGNQPQHF
TGTGCCAGCAGCCCACAGACAGGGGGCGGCAATCAGCCCCAGCATTTT
>TRBD2|TRBJ2-7|TRBV7-3|-
CASSIAGGPYEQYF
TGTGCCAGCAGCATAGCGGGAGGGCCTTACGAGCAGTACTTC
>-|TRBJ2-5|TRBV4-1|-
CASSQDSGTYQETQYF
TGCGCCAGCAGCCAAGATTCGGGAACCTACCAAGAGACCCAGTACTTC
>TRBD1|TRBJ1-1|TRBV5-1|-
CASSPGQKNTEAFF
TGCGCCAGCAGCCCGGGACAGAAGAACACTGAAGCTTTCTTT
>-|TRBJ2-7|TRBV7-2|once
CASSLGAGFSYEQYF
TGTGCCAGCAGCTTAGGGGCGGGGTTCTCCTACGAGCAGTACTTC
>-|TRBJ2-1|TRBV4-1|once
CASSQESGFHNEQFF
TGCGCCAGCAGCCAAGAATCAGGTTTCCACAATGAGCAGTTCTTC
>TRBD2|TRBJ2-7|TRBV5-5|-
CASSSPSGMSSYEQYF
TGTGCCAGCAGCTCGCCTAGCGGGATGAGCTCCTACGAGCAGTACTTC
>TRBD2|TRBJ2-1|TRBV11-3|-
CASSSPQRGDEQFF
TGTGCCAGCAGCTCCCCGCAGCGGGGGGATGAGCAGTTCTTC
>TRBD1|TRBJ1-5|TRBV7-2|-
CASTRDRGQPQHF
TGTGCCAGCACCCGGGACAGGGGTCAGCCCCAGCATTTT
>-|TRBJ1-2|TRBV10-3|-
CAISESRGYGYTF
TGTGCCATCAGTGAGTCTAGGGGTTATGGCTACACCTTC
>TRBD2|TRBJ2-7|TRBV29-1|-
CSVAVSAGAIYEQYF
TGCAGCGTCGCCGTCTCGGCGGGAGCTATCTACGAGCAGTACTTC
>TRBD1|TRBJ1-3|TRBV6-1|-
CASSMGQFSGNTIYF
TGTGCCAGCAGCATGGGACAGTTCTCTGGAAACACCATATATTTT
>-|TRBJ1-2|TRBV4-1|-
CASSQERSTYGYTF
TGCGCCAGCAGCCAAGAGAGGTCTACCTATGGCTACACCTTC
>TRBD1|TRBJ1-3|TRBV7-9|few
CASSLVGQGHTIYF
TGTGCCAGCAGCTTAGTGGGACAGGGACACACCATATATTTT
>TRBD1|TRBJ2-7|TRBV19|-
CASSINRGYEQYF
TGTGCCAGTAGTATAAACAGGGGCTACGAGCAGTACTTC
>-|TRBJ1-1|TRBV7-9|once
CASSLATGLNTEAFF
TGTGCCAGCAGCTTAGCCACAGGGTTGAACACTGAAGCTTTCTTT
>TRBD2|TRBJ2-2|TRBV9|once
CASSDSGGPNTGELFF
TGTGCCAGCAGCGACTCGGGGGGGCCGAACACCGGGGAGCTGTTTTTT
>TRBD2|TRBJ2-5|TRBV28|-
CASSRRTSGGLEETQYF
TGTGCCAGCAGTAGACGGACTAGCGGGGGGTTGGAAGAGACCCAGTACTTC
>-|TRBJ2-1|TRBV28|-
CASSVSGSSYNEQFF
TGTGCCAGCAGTGTTAGCGGATCCTCCTACAATGAGCAGTTCTTC
>-|TRBJ1-1|TRBV2|-
CASSVEVTEAFF
TGTGCCAGCAGTGTGGAGGTCACTGAAGCTTTCTTT
>-|TRBJ2-5|TRBV7-9|-
CASSFLGGQETQYF
TGTGCCAGCAGCTTTTTGGGGGGCCAAGAGACCCAGTACTTC
>-|TRBJ2-2|TRBV5-5|-
CASILLLSGELFF
TGTGCCAGCATCCTCCTTCTTTCCGGGGAGCTGTTTTTT
>TRBD1|TRBJ1-4|TRBV5-1|-
CASSSTGPANEKLFF
TGCGCCAGCAGCTCGACAGGGCCCGCTAATGAAAAACTGTTTTTT
>TRBD2|TRBJ2-1|TRBV7-3|-
CASSTLAGAANNEQFF
TGTGCCAGCAGCACCTTAGCGGGAGCCGCCAACAATGAGCAGTTCTTC
>-|TRBJ1-5|TRBV7-2|-
CASSLVWAAAGQPQHF
TGTGCCAGCAGCTTAGTATGGGCCGCCGCCGGTCAGCCCCAGCATTTT